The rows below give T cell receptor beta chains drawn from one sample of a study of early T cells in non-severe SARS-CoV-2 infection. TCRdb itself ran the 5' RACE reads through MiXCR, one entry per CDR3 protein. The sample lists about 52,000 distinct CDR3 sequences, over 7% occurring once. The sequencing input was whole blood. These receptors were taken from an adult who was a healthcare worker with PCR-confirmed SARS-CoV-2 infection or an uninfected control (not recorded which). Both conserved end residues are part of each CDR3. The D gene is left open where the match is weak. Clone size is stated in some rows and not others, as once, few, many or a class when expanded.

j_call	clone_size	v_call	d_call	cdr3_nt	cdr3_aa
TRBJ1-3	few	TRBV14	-	TGTGCCAGCAGCCAGGGGGGCAGAGGAAACACCATATATTTT	CASSQGGRGNTIYF
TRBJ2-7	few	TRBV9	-	TGTGCCAGCAGCGTAGAAGGCGGCTTCCACGAGCAGTACTTC	CASSVEGGFHEQYF
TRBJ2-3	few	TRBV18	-	TGTGCCAGCTCACCCGTCGGAGATACGCAGTATTTT	CASSPVGDTQYF
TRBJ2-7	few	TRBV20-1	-	TGCAGTGCTAGCAAAGGCGAGCGATCAGTCCACGAGCAGTACTTC	CSASKGERSVHEQYF
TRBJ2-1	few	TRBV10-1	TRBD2	TGCGCCAGCAGAGCCGGGACTAGCGGGGGCAATGAGCAGTTCTTC	CASRAGTSGGNEQFF
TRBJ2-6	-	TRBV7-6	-	TGTGCCAGCAGCCTAGGGGGGGGCTCTGGTGCCAACGTCCTGACTTTC	CASSLGGGSGANVLTF
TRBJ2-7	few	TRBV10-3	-	TGTGCCATCAGTGAGTCGATGGCCGTGTACGAGCAGTACTTC	CAISESMAVYEQYF
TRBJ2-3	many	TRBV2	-	TGTGCCAGCAGTGAATCGTCAGGGTGGGCAGATACGCAGTATTTT	CASSESSGWADTQYF
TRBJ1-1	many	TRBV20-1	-	TGCAGTGCTAGATCGGGGCCTATGAACACTGAAGCTTTCTTT	CSARSGPMNTEAFF
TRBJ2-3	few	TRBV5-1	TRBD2	TGCGCCAGCAACACGGGAGGGAGGACAGATACGCAGTATTTT	CASNTGGRTDTQYF
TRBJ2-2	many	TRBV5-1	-	TGCGCCAGCAGCTTCAGCGGGTCCGGGGAGCTGTTTTTT	CASSFSGSGELFF
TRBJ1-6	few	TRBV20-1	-	TGCAGTGCCGTGCCGGGCCCCGGGGCTAATTCACCCCTCCACTTT	CSAVPGPGANSPLHF
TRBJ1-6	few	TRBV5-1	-	TGCGCCAGCAGCTTGTCTCGGGACTCGCACCTCCACTTT	CASSLSRDSHLHF
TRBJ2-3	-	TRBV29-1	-	TGCAGCGTTCTGGAAGCCCCTAGCACAGATACGCAGTATTTT	CSVLEAPSTDTQYF
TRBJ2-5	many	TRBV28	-	TGTGCCAGCAGTTTGCGGGAACTCCAAGAGACCCAGTACTTC	CASSLRELQETQYF
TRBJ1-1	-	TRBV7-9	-	TGTGCCAGCAGACTTCCTGGGGGCACGCTCGGCACTGAAGCTTTCTTT	CASRLPGGTLGTEAFF
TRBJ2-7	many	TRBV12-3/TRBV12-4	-	TGTGCCAGCAGTTCGCTGGGACCGGCCGAGCAGTACTTC	CASSSLGPAEQYF
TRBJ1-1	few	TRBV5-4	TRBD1	TGTGCCAGCAGCTCAGGACAGGGGGCTGGCACTGAAGCTTTCTTT	CASSSGQGAGTEAFF
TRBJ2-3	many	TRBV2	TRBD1	TGTGCCAGGCGAACAGGGGGCTGGACAGATACGCAGTATTTT	CARRTGGWTDTQYF
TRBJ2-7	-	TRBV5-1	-	TGCGCCAGCAGCTTGCTCACAGCCACCTACGAGCAGTACTTC	CASSLLTATYEQYF
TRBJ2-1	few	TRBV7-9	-	TGTGCCAGCAGCCAAGGAGGGCGCGATGAGCAGTTCTTC	CASSQGGRDEQFF
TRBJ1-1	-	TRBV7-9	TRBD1	TGTGCCAGCAGCTTAGGACAGGGGGGTTTGATGAACACTGAAGCTTTCTTT	CASSLGQGGLMNTEAFF
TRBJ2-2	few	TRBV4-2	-	TGTGCCAGCAGCCAAGAGATCGGGAGTCTGGGCGGGGAGCTGTTTTTT	CASSQEIGSLGGELFF
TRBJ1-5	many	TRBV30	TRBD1	TGTGCCTGGACAGGGGGCTTCGATCAGCCCCAGCATTTT	CAWTGGFDQPQHF
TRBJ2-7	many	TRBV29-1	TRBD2	TGCAGCGCCAAGGGACTAACCTACGAGCAGTACTTC	CSAKGLTYEQYF
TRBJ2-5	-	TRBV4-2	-	TGTGCCAGCAGCCAAGATCTGGCTAGACAAGAGACCCAGTACTTC	CASSQDLARQETQYF
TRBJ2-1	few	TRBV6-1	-	TGTGCCAGCAGTGAGTCAGACACCCAAGCCTACAATGAGCAGTTCTTC	CASSESDTQAYNEQFF
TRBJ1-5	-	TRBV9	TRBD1	TGTGCCAGCAGCGGACAGGGTAGTGGACAGCCCCAGCATTTT	CASSGQGSGQPQHF
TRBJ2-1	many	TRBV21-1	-	TGTGCCAGCAGCAAATTTGGCCCATTAAAGTTCTTC	CASSKFGPLKFF
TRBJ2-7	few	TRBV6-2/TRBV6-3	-	TGTGCCAGCACCTCGACTGAGCCTTTCTACGAGCAGTACTTC	CASTSTEPFYEQYF
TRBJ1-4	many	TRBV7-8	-	TGTGCCAGCCTCTCCGGGGCCTCAACTAATGAAAAACTGTTTTTT	CASLSGASTNEKLFF
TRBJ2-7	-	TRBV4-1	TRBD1	TGCGCCAGCAGCCAAGGACCGGACAGGGTAACCTACGAGCAGTACTTC	CASSQGPDRVTYEQYF
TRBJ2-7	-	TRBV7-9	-	TGTGCCAGCAGCTTAGCGTTAAGGGCCGAGCAGTACTTC	CASSLALRAEQYF
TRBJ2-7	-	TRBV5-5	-	TGTGCCAGCAGCTTGGGGATCATGGACGAGCAGTACTTC	CASSLGIMDEQYF
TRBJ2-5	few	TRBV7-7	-	TGTGCTAGCAGCTTGAGGGAAATCCAAGAGACCCAGTACTTC	CASSLREIQETQYF
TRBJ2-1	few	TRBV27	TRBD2	TGTGCCAGTACGGGGGAGGGGAACAATGAGCAGTTCTTC	CASTGEGNNEQFF
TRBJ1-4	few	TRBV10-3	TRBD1	TGTGCCATCAGTGTCGACAGGGCTGAAAAACTGTTTTTT	CAISVDRAEKLFF
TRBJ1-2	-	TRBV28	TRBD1	TGTGCCAGCAGTTTCGGGACAGGGGGGAACTATGGCTACACCTTC	CASSFGTGGNYGYTF
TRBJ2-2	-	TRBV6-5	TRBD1	TGTGCCAGCAGTTTCCTAGAGACAGGGGTGATCAACACCGGGGAGCTGTTTTTT	CASSFLETGVINTGELFF
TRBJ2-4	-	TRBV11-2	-	TGTGCCAGCAGCTTAGGGCGTGGCGGACCGCTAGCCAAAAACATTCAGTACTTC	CASSLGRGGPLAKNIQYF
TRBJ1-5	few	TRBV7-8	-	TGTGCCAGCAGCTCTGGGGAGGGAAGGGGACTTCAGCCCCAGCATTTT	CASSSGEGRGLQPQHF
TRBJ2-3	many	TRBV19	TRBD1	TGTGCCAGTAGTAAAGACCGGGACAGGAATACGCAGTATTTT	CASSKDRDRNTQYF
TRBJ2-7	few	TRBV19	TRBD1	TGTGCCACCGGGACAGACCAATACGAGCAGTACTTC	CATGTDQYEQYF
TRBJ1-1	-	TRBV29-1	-	TGCAGCGGGGACGCAGGCGGCACTGAAGCTTTCTTT	CSGDAGGTEAFF
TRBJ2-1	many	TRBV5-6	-	TGTGCCAGCAGCTCCGGTGGGAATGAGCAGTTCTTC	CASSSGGNEQFF
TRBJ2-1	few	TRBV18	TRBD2	TGTGCCAGCTCACCAGGACTAGCGGGGGCCTACAATGAGCAGTTCTTC	CASSPGLAGAYNEQFF
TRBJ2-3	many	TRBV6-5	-	TGTGCCAGCAGTCACTACACAGATACGCAGTATTTT	CASSHYTDTQYF
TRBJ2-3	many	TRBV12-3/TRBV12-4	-	TGTGCCAGCAGTCCTGGTGGCGGGAGCACAGATACGCAGTATTTT	CASSPGGGSTDTQYF
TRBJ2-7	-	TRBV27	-	TGTGCCAGCGCGGGGGACAGCTCCTACGAGCAGTACTTC	CASAGDSSYEQYF
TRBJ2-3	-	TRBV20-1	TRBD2	TGCAGTGCTAGAACTAGCGGACTTGGAGATACGCAGTATTTT	CSARTSGLGDTQYF
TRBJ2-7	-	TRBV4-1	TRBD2	TGCGCCAGCAGCCCGGGACTAGCTGACGAGCAGTACTTC	CASSPGLADEQYF
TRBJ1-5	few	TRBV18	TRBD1	TGTGCCAGCTCACCGGACAGGATCAATCAGCCCCAGCATTTT	CASSPDRINQPQHF